These 3 T cell receptor beta chains were all obtained from the same sample, sequenced in a study of shared clonotypes between healthy human individuals. TCRdb's copy holds only in-frame clones and misses some; the assay was immunoSEQ multiplex PCR. Among millions of clones listed, 93% were seen once. Terminally differentiated effector memory CD45RA+ cells were left out of the naive CD8 fraction, which was CD45RO-negative and positively selected for CCR7. Material: naive CD8+ T cells from PBMCs. The source is a man between 18 and 35 years old in good health. Some clones in this sample may be carry-over from other donors' samples.

This chain uses TRBV6-6 with TRBJ1-5; 7 nucleotides match TRBD1. The CDR3 is 16 amino acids. CDR1 and CDR2 from the germline V gene are MNHNY and SVGAGI (reference sequence). Trimming removed 0 bases from V and 2 bases from J; junction bases left unmatched: 4. The CDR3 here is CASSYSLGTGNQPQHF. The CDR3 nucleotides are TGTGCCAGCAGTTACTCACTTGGGACAGGCAATCAGCCCCAGCATTTT.

The chain has TRBV5-1 and TRBJ2-3, with 8 bases aligning to TRBD2. Germline CDR1 and CDR2: SGHRS and YFSETQ. The J segment lost 6 bases and the V segment lost 0 bases, leaving 9 bases of the junction unmatched. The CDR3 has 16 amino acids. The CDR3 loop reads CASSLDPAGVSDTQYF. In DNA, the CDR3 is TGCGCCAGCAGCTTGGATCCAGCGGGAGTCTCGGATACGCAGTATTTT.

The V call is TRBV1, the J call TRBJ2-2; the table names TRBD2, a call not compared with the DNA. TRBV1 is noted as a pseudogene. The CDR3 consists of 19 residues. Here the CDR3 DNA reads TGCACCAGCAGCCAAGGATTCGGGTACAAGCGGAATATCACCGGGGAGCTGTTTTTT. It yields the protein CTSSQGFGYKRNITGELFF.